This T cell receptor (beta chain) was found in a study of regulatory T cells in long-lasting Graves disease. Per the germline V gene, CDR1 is SEHNR and CDR2 is FQNEAQ (reference sequence). J gave up 4 bases and V 3 bases, and 12 bases lay outside the gene matches. CDR3 length: 17 residues. Time point here: persistent/refractory GD, antithyroid drugs over 5 years with positive TRAb. The TCR library was made from RNA that had been extracted from PBMCs in TRIzol. Arm-PCR with iRepertoire HTBI primers amplified the CDR3 regions for these TCR beta libraries. TCRdb passed the multiplex PCR reads through MiXCR, listing each CDR3 protein once. Among 310,000 or so distinct CDR3 sequences listed, 22% were seen once.

The chain employs TRBV7-9 and TRBJ1-1; 9 bases match TRBD1. Source: peripheral blood mononuclear cells (PBMCs), taken when the disease was refractory, from a patient treated with antithyroid drugs. The source is a female donor with Graves disease. The CDR3 is CASSFALTGGVGTEAFF. In DNA, the CDR3 is TGTGCCAGCAGCTTTGCGCTGACAGGGGGTGTAGGCACTGAAGCTTTCTTT.